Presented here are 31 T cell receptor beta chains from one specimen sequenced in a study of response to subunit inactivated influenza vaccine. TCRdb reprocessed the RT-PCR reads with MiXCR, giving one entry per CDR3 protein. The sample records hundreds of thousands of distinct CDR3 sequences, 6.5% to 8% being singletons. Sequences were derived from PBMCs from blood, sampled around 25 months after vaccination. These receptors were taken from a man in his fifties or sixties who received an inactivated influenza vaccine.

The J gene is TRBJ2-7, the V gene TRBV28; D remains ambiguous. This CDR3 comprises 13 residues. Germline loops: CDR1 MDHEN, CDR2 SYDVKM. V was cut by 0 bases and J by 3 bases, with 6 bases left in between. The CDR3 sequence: CASSLWQNYEQYF. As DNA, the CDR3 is TGTGCCAGCAGTTTATGGCAGAACTACGAGCAGTACTTC.

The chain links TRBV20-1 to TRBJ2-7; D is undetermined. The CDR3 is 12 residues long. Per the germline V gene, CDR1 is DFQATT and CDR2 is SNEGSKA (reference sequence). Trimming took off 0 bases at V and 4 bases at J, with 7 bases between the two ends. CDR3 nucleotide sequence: TGCAGTGCTAGAGATACCAGGTACGAGCAGTACTTC. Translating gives CSARDTRYEQYF.

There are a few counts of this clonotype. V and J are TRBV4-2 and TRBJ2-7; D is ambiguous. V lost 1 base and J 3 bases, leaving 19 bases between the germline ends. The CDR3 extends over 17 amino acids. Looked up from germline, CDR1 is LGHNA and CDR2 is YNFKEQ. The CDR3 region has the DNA TGTGCCAGCAGCCAAGTTGGGGTAGGGTCGTCACTCTACGAGCAGTACTTC. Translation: CASSQVGVGSSLYEQYF.

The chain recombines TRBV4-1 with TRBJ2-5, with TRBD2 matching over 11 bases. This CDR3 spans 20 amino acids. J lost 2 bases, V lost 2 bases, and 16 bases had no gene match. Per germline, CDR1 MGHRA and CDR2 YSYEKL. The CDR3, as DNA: TGCGCCAGCAGCCAAAACCTGGGACTAGCGGCCTCCGATTGGCAAGAGACCCAGTACTTC. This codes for CASSQNLGLAASDWQETQYF.

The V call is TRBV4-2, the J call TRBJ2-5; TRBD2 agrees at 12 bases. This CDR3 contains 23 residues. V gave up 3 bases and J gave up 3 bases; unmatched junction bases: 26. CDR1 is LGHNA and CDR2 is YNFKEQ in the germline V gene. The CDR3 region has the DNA TGTGCCAGCAGCCATCATGGGAGGGAAGTTAGACTAGCGGGAGCCCGGTTGGAAGAGACCCAGTACTTC. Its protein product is CASSHHGREVRLAGARLEETQYF.

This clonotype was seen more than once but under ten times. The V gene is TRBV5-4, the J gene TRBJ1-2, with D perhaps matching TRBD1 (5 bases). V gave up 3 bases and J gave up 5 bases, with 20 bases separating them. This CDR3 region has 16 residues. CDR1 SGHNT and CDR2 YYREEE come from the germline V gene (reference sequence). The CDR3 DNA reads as TGTGCCAGCAGCTCCGGGGGAGGCGGACGTCGGTATGGCTACACCTTC. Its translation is CASSSGGGGRRYGYTF.

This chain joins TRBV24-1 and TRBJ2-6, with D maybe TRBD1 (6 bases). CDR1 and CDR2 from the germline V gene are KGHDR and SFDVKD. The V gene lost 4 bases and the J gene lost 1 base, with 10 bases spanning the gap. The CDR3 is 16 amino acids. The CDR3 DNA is TGTGCCACCAGTGACCGAGACAGGTCTGGGGCCAACGTCCTGACTTTC. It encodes CATSDRDRSGANVLTF.

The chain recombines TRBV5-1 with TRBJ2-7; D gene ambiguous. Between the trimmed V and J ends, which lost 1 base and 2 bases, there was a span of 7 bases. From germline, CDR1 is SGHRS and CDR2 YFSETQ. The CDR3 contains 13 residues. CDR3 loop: CASSLPETYEQYF. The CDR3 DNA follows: TGCGCCAGCAGCTTGCCAGAGACCTACGAGCAGTACTTC.

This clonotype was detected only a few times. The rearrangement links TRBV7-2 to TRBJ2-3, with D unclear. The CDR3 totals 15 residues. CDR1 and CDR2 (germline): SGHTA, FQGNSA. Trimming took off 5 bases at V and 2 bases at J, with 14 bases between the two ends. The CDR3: CASSPWRVDTDTQYF. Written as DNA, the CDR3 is TGTGCCAGCAGCCCCTGGCGAGTGGACACAGATACGCAGTATTTT.

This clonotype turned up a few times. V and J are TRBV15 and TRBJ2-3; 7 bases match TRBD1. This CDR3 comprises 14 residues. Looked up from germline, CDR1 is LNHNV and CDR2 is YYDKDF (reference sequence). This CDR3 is CSSRDREDTDTQYF. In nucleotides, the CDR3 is TGTTCGTCCCGGGACAGAGAAGACACAGATACGCAGTATTTT.

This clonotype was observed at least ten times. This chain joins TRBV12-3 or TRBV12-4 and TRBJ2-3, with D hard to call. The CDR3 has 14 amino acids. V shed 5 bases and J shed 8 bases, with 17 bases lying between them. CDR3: CASSRPGGSGTQYF. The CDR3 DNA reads TGTGCCAGCAGTCGTCCCGGTGGGTCTGGTACGCAGTATTTT.

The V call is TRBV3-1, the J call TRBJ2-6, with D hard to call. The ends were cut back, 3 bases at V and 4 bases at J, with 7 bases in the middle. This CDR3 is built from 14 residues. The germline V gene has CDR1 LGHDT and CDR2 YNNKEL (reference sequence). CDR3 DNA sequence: TGTGCCAGCAGCCACCAAACCGGGGCCAACGTCCTGACTTTC. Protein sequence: CASSHQTGANVLTF.

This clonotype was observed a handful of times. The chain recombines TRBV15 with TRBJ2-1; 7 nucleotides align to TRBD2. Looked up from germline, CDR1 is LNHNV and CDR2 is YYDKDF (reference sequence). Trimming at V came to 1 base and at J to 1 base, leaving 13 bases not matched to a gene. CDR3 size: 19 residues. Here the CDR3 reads CATSRGGGSRPRSYNEQFF. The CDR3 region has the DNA TGTGCCACCAGCAGAGGGGGGGGGAGCAGACCCCGGTCCTACAATGAGCAGTTCTTC. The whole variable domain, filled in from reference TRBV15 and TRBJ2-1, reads DAMVIQNPRYQVTQFGKPVTLSCSQTLNHNVMYWYQQKSSQAPKLLFHYYDKDFNNEADTPDNFQSRRPNTSFCFLDIRSPGLGDTAMYLCATSRGGGSRPRSYNEQFFGPGTRLTVL.

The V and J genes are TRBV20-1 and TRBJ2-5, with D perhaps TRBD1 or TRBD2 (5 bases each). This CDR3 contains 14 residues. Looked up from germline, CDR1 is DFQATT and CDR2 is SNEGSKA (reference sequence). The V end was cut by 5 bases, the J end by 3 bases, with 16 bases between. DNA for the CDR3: TGCAGTGCTCATAGCCGGGACGGAAAAGAGACCCAGTACTTC. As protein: CSAHSRDGKETQYF.

The CDR3 here is CASSQIQLREQFF. The DNA of the CDR3 is TGTGCCAGCAGCCAAATACAACTTCGGGAGCAGTTCTTC. The V and J genes are TRBV9 and TRBJ2-1; D gene unclear. Per germline, CDR1 SGDLS and CDR2 YYNGEE. This CDR3 has 13 residues. The germline V and J ends were trimmed by 4 bases and 10 bases, with 15 bases remaining between them.

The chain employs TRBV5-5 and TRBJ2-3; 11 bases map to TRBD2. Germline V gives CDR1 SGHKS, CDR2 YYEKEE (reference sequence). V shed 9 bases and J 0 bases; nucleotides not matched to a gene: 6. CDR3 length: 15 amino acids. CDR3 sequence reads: CATGRTSGSTDTQYF. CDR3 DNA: TGTGCCACCGGCAGGACTAGCGGGAGCACAGATACGCAGTATTTT.

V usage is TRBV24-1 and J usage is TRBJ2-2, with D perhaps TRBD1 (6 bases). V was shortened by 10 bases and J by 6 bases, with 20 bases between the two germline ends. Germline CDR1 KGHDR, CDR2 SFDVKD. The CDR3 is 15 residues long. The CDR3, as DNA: TGTGCCACTCAGAGGACAGACCGTGGTCCCGGGGAGCTGTTTTTT. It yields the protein CATQRTDRGPGELFF.

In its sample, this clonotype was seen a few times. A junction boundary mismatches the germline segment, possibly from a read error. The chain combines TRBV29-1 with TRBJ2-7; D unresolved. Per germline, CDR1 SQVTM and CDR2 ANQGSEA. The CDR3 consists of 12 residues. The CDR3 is CGVAQFLDEQYF. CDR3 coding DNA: TGCGGCGTCGCTCAATTCCTGGACGAGCAGTACTTC.

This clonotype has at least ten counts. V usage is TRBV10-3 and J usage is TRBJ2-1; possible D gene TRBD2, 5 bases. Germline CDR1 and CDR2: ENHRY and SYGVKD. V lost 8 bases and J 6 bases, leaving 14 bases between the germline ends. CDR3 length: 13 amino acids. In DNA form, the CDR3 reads TGTGCCATCGGCTTAGGCCGGGGCAATGAGCAGTTCTTC. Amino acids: CAIGLGRGNEQFF.

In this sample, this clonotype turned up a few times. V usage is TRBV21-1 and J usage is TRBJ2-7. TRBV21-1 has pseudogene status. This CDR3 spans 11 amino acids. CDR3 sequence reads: CARTNSCEQYF. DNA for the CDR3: TGTGCCAGGACCAATTCCTGCGAGCAGTACTTC.

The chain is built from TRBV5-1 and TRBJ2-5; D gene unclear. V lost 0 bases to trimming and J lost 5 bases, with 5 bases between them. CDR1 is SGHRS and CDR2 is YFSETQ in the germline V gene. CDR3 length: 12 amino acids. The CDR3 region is CASSLEAETQYF. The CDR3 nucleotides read TGCGCCAGCAGCTTGGAAGCGGAGACCCAGTACTTC.

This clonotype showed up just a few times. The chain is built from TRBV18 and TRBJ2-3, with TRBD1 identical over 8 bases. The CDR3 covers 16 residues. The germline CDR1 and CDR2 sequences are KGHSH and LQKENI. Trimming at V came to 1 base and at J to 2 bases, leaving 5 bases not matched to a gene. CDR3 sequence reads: CASSPLGQGFTDTQYF. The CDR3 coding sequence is TGTGCCAGCTCACCACTAGGACAGGGTTTCACAGATACGCAGTATTTT.

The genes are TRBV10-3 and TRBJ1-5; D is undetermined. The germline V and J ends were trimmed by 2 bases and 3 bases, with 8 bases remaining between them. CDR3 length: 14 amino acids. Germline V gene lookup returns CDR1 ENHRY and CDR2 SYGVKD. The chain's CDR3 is CAISESIDNQPQHF. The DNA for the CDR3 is TGTGCCATCAGTGAGAGTATTGACAATCAGCCCCAGCATTTT.

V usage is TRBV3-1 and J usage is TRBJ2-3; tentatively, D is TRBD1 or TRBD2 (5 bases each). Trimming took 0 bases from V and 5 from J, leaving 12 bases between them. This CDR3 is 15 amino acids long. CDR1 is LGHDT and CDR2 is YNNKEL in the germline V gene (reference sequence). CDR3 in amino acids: CASSQDMGVRDTQYF. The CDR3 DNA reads TGTGCCAGCAGCCAAGATATGGGGGTACGAGATACGCAGTATTTT.

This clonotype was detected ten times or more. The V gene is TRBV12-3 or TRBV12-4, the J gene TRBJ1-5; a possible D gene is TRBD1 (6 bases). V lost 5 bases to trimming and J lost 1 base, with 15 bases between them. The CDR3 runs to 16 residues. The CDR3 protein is CASSPATGASNQPQHF. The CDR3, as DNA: TGTGCCAGCAGTCCTGCGACAGGAGCGAGCAATCAGCCCCAGCATTTT.

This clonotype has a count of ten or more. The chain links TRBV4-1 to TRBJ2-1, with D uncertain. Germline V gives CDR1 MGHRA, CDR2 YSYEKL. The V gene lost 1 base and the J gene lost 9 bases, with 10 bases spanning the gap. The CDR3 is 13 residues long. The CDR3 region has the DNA TGCGCCAGCAGCCAAGTGGTAAGGGCTGAGCAGTTCTTC. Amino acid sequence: CASSQVVRAEQFF.

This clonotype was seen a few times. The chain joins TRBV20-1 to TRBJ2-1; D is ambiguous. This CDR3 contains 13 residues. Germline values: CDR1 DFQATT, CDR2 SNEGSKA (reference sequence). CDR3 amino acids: CSPGGSSYNEQFF. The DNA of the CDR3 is TGCAGCCCGGGCGGAAGCTCCTACAATGAGCAGTTCTTC.

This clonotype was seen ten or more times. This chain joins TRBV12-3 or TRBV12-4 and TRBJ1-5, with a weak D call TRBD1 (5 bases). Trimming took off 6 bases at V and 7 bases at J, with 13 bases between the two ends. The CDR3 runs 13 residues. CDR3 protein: CASSLGGGQPQHF. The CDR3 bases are TGTGCCAGCAGCTTGGGGGGTGGACAGCCCCAGCATTTT.

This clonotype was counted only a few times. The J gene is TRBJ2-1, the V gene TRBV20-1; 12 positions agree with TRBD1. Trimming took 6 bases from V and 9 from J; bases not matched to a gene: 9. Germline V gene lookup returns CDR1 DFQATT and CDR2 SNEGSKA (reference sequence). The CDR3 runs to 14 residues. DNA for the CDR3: TGCAGTGCAAATCCGGGACAGGGGGCGCGTGAGCAGTTCTTC. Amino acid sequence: CSANPGQGAREQFF.

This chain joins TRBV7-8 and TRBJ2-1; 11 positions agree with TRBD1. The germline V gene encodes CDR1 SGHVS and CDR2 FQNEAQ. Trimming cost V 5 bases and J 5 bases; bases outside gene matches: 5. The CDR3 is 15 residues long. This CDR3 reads CASSRDRGRDNEQFF. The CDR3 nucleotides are TGTGCCAGCAGCCGGGACAGGGGGAGGGACAATGAGCAGTTCTTC.

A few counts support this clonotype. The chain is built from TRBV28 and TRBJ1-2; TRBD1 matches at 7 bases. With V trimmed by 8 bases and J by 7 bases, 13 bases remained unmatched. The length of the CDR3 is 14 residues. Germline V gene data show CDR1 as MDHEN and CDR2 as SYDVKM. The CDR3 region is CASAEDRVTRGYTF. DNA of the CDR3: TGTGCCAGCGCAGAAGACAGGGTGACTCGTGGCTACACCTTC.